These 27 T cell receptor beta chains were all obtained from the same sample, sequenced in a study of glioma-infiltrating T cells after dendritic cell vaccination. Assay used: immunoSEQ multiplex PCR; TCRdb lists only in-frame clones, some missing. The sample has 55,000 to 75,000 clones; approximately 81% are singletons. The specimen was blood, collected before dendritic cell vaccination. The source of these receptors is a human donor with glioblastoma.

The V gene is TRBV5-1, the J gene TRBJ2-7, with TRBD1 as a possible D gene (6 bases). This CDR3 region has 12 residues. V lost 4 bases to trimming and J lost 5 bases, with 10 bases between them. The germline gives CDR1 SGHRS, CDR2 YFSETQ. CDR3 sequence reads: CASSPNRDEQYF. CDR3 nucleotide sequence: TGCGCCAGCAGCCCTAACAGGGACGAGCAGTACTTC.

The chain employs TRBV27 and TRBJ1-1; 8 bases are shared with TRBD1. This CDR3 comprises 14 residues. Germline assignment: CDR1 MNHEY and CDR2 SMNVEV (reference sequence). The V gene end was trimmed by 5 bases and the J gene end by 1 base; junction bases not matched to a gene: 3. In DNA, the CDR3 is TGTGCCAGCAGTCCGGACAGGGCGAACACTGAAGCTTTCTTT. Translating it yields CASSPDRANTEAFF.

The V gene is TRBV7-9, the J gene TRBJ1-1, with D maybe TRBD1 (6 bases). Germline CDR1 reads SEHNR; CDR2 reads FQNEAQ (reference sequence). The CDR3 spans 15 residues. The V gene lost 5 bases and the J gene lost 3 bases, with 16 bases spanning the gap. CDR3 region: CASSPWTVGYTEAFF. In DNA form, the CDR3 reads TGTGCCAGCAGCCCCTGGACAGTCGGCTACACTGAAGCTTTCTTT.

The rearrangement joins TRBV2 to TRBJ1-2; TRBD1 is a possible D gene (5 bases). Germline CDR1 reads SNHLY; CDR2 reads FYNNEI. The germline V and J ends were trimmed by 4 bases and 8 bases, with 14 bases remaining between them. The CDR3 has 13 residues. The DNA for the CDR3 is TGTGCCAGCAGTGGGGACGGAGGAGGGGGCTACACCTTC. As protein: CASSGDGGGGYTF.

V and J are TRBV11-2 and TRBJ2-1; 12 nucleotides align to TRBD2. The V and J ends lost 5 bases and 8 bases, in that order; junction bases with no gene match: 13. Germline assignment: CDR1 SGHAT and CDR2 FQNNGV. The CDR3 length is 17 residues. CDR3: CASSGLAGNTPRDEQFF. The CDR3 DNA sequence: TGTGCCAGCAGCGGACTAGCGGGGAACACTCCTCGGGATGAGCAGTTCTTC.

V is TRBV4-1 and J is TRBJ2-7; 7 nucleotides match TRBD2. The CDR3 is 16 residues long. J gave up 5 bases and V 0 bases, and 10 bases lay outside the gene matches. Germline assignment: CDR1 MGHRA and CDR2 YSYEKL. The CDR3 reads CASSQELASGPDEQYF. The CDR3 region has the DNA TGCGCCAGCAGCCAAGAGCTGGCTAGCGGACCGGACGAGCAGTACTTC.

The chain uses TRBV2 and TRBJ2-5, with 8 positions matching TRBD2. Germline assignment: CDR1 SNHLY and CDR2 FYNNEI. The junction had 2 bases not matched to a gene; V was cut back by 5 bases and J by 3 bases. This CDR3 has 13 residues. CDR3 sequence (DNA): TGTGCCAGCAGTACACTAGCGGAAGAGACCCAGTACTTC. Translating it yields CASSTLAEETQYF.

Here the CDR3 DNA reads TGTGCCAGCTGTCGGACAGAATATTTAAATTCACCCCTCCACTTT. Its translation is CASCRTEYLNSPLHF. V is TRBV7-8 and J is TRBJ1-6; possible D gene TRBD1, 6 bases. The germline CDR1 and CDR2 sequences are SGHVS and FQNEAQ. The CDR3 has 15 amino acids. V gave up 8 bases and J gave up 7 bases, with 18 bases separating them.

The chain employs TRBV29-1 and TRBJ2-7; TRBD1 might be the D (6 bases). The CDR3 is made up of 14 amino acids. Trimming removed 4 bases at V and 2 bases at J, with 15 bases between. Germline assignment: CDR1 SQVTM and CDR2 ANQGSEA. The CDR3 region has the DNA TGCAGCGTTGGATCCCGGGACACCACCTACGAGCAGTACTTC. This translates into CSVGSRDTTYEQYF.

V usage is TRBV5-1 and J usage is TRBJ1-5; D not resolved. The V end lost 4 bases, the J end lost 8 bases, and 13 bases lay between the germline ends. This CDR3 comprises 13 residues. Per germline, CDR1 SGHRS and CDR2 YFSETQ. The CDR3 nucleotides read TGCGCCAGCAGCGACCTCCCTGGAGAGCCCCAGCATTTT. Residues: CASSDLPGEPQHF.

This clone was counted a single time. This chain uses TRBV18 with TRBJ1-2; 7 bases are shared with TRBD1. The junction had 6 bases not matched to a gene; V was cut back by 4 bases and J by 7 bases. This CDR3 has 13 residues. Germline values: CDR1 KGHSH, CDR2 LQKENI. For the CDR3, the DNA is TGTGCCAGCTCACAGGGGACAGTCCTTGGCTACACCTTC. This gives the protein CASSQGTVLGYTF.

This rearrangement joins TRBV7-8 to TRBJ2-7; TRBD1 might be the D (6 bases). Germline assignment: CDR1 SGHVS and CDR2 FQNEAQ. The CDR3 extends over 13 amino acids. V lost 4 bases and J 3 bases, leaving 10 bases between the germline ends. CDR3 DNA sequence: TGTGCCAGCAGCTGGGACACCCTCTACGAGCAGTACTTC. This gives the protein CASSWDTLYEQYF. Full variable domain (rest looked up from reference TRBV7-8 and TRBJ2-7): GAGVSQSPRYKVAKRGQDVALRCDPISGHVSLFWYQQALGQGPEFLTYFQNEAQLDKSGLPSDRFFAERPEGSVSTLKIQRTQQEDSAVYLCASSWDTLYEQYFGPGTRLTVT.

The rearrangement links TRBV12-5 to TRBJ2-7; D is uncertain. Trimming cost V 0 bases and J 7 bases, with 7 bases left between them. The CDR3 loop spans 12 amino acids. The germline gives CDR1 LGHNT, CDR2 FRNRAP. The CDR3 nucleotides are TGTGCTAGTGGTTTGGTACTCTGGGAGCAGTACTTC. This translates into CASGLVLWEQYF.

The V call is TRBV6-1, the J call TRBJ2-3; tentatively, D is TRBD2 (7 bases). This CDR3 is built from 15 residues. CDR1 is MNHNS and CDR2 is SASEGT in the germline V gene. V lost 5 bases, J lost 6 bases, and 18 bases lay in between. The CDR3 region is CASSQGKGGFDTQYF. The CDR3 nucleotides read TGTGCCAGCAGTCAGGGGAAGGGGGGGTTCGATACGCAGTATTTT.

This clone appeared a few times. This chain connects TRBV5-6 to TRBJ1-4, with 7 bases lining up with TRBD1. With 2 bases clipped from V and 7 bases from J, the junction kept 8 bases outside the gene matches. The CDR3 contains 15 residues. Germline V gene sequence: CDR1 SGHDT, CDR2 YYEEEE. The CDR3 nucleotides are TGTGCCAGCAGCTTATACTCAGGGGGAACTGAAAAACTGTTTTTT. Translating gives CASSLYSGGTEKLFF. Together with reference TRBV5-6 and TRBJ1-4, the CDR3 gives the full variable domain: DAGVTQSPTHLIKTRGQQVTLRCSPKSGHDTVSWYQQALGQGPQFIFQYYEEEERQRGNFPDRFSGHQFPNYSSELNVNALLLGDSALYLCASSLYSGGTEKLFFGSGTQLSVL.

V usage is TRBV15 and J usage is TRBJ2-5; D remains unclear. The CDR3 is 15 residues long. Trimming left V 0 bases short and J 3 bases short, with 11 bases between. The germline V gene has CDR1 LNHNV and CDR2 YYDKDF (reference sequence). The CDR3 DNA is TGTGCCACCAGCAGAGATTTCACATCTGAAGAGACCCAGTACTTC. Protein: CATSRDFTSEETQYF. Full variable domain (missing parts from reference TRBV15 and TRBJ2-5): DAMVIQNPRYQVTQFGKPVTLSCSQTLNHNVMYWYQQKSSQAPKLLFHYYDKDFNNEADTPDNFQSRRPNTSFCFLDIRSPGLGDTAMYLCATSRDFTSEETQYFGPGTRLLVL.

This sequence joins TRBV7-9 and TRBJ1-2, with D perhaps TRBD1 (6 bases). The germline gives CDR1 SEHNR, CDR2 FQNEAQ (reference sequence). V dropped 2 bases and J dropped 7 bases, with 20 bases sitting between them. CDR3 length: 16 amino acids. This chain's CDR3 is CASSLWEVMGASGYTF. The CDR3 DNA reads as TGTGCCAGCAGCTTATGGGAAGTAATGGGGGCATCTGGCTACACCTTC.

The chain combines TRBV7-2 with TRBJ1-2; D gene ambiguous. This CDR3 contains 13 residues. The V and J ends lost 5 bases and 4 bases respectively, with 11 bases between them. The V gene's germline CDR1 is SGHTA and CDR2 FQGNSA. For the CDR3, the DNA is TGTGCCAGCAGCCCCGGAAGCGGCTATGGCTACACCTTC. Protein sequence: CASSPGSGYGYTF.

V gene TRBV25-1 combines with J gene TRBJ1-4; 10 bases align to TRBD1. CDR1 is MGHDK and CDR2 is SYGVNS in the germline V gene. V was clipped by 4 bases and J by 5 bases; unmatched bases: 4. The CDR3 is made up of 15 amino acids. The CDR3 spells CASSGPGQGNEKLFF. CDR3 nucleotide sequence: TGTGCCAGCAGTGGCCCGGGACAGGGGAATGAAAAACTGTTTTTT.

The chain is built from TRBV29-1 and TRBJ2-2; D is possibly TRBD1 (6 bases). Germline V gives CDR1 SQVTM, CDR2 ANQGSEA. V was cut by 4 bases and J by 2 bases, with 8 bases left in between. The CDR3 totals 13 residues. CDR3 amino acids: CSVGGLNTGELFF. The DNA for the CDR3 is TGCAGCGTTGGGGGGCTAAACACCGGGGAGCTGTTTTTT.

This clone was seen a handful of times. This chain joins TRBV7-2 and TRBJ1-3, with 7 bases matching TRBD1. CDR3 length equals 14 residues. Germline CDR1 is SGHTA and CDR2 is FQGNSA. The V and J ends lost 5 bases and 9 bases, in that order; junction bases with no gene match: 10. The CDR3 bases are TGTGCCAGCAGCCCACAGGGGCCCGGGGGCACCATATATTTT. Translating it yields CASSPQGPGGTIYF. Looking up the rest from reference TRBV7-2 and TRBJ1-3 gives the full variable domain: GAGVSQSPSNKVTEKGKDVELRCDPISGHTALYWYRQSLGQGLEFLIYFQGNSAPDKSGLPSDRFSAERTGGSVSTLTIQRTQQEDSAVYLCASSPQGPGGTIYFGEGSWLTVV.

The chain combines TRBV6-1 with TRBJ1-1, with 7 bases aligning to TRBD1. The CDR3 spans 17 residues. Germline CDR1 MNHNS, CDR2 SASEGT. With 4 bases clipped from V and 5 bases from J, the junction kept 16 bases outside the gene matches. The CDR3 DNA reads as TGTGCCAGCAGTGGGGGGACGAGAGGGGGCGAAGAAACTGAAGCTTTCTTT. Residues: CASSGGTRGGEETEAFF.

The chain recombines TRBV7-2 with TRBJ2-3; D is unclear. V was clipped by 6 bases and J by 0 bases, with 19 bases between them. This CDR3 has 17 residues. Germline V gene data show CDR1 as SGHTA and CDR2 as FQGNSA. As DNA, the CDR3 is TGTGCCAGCAGAACCTTCAAGACGGGTACTAGCACAGATACGCAGTATTTT. This translates into CASRTFKTGTSTDTQYF.

V and J are TRBV2 and TRBJ1-6; 7 nucleotides align to TRBD1. The junction had 4 bases not matched to a gene; V was cut back by 5 bases and J by 6 bases. Germline CDR1 is SNHLY and CDR2 is FYNNEI. This CDR3 spans 14 amino acids. CDR3: CASSSRGANSPLHF. CDR3 nucleotide sequence: TGTGCCAGCAGTAGCAGGGGGGCTAATTCACCCCTCCACTTT.

The chain recombines TRBV6-1 with TRBJ1-2; tentatively, D is TRBD1 (5 bases). Germline V lookup: CDR1 MNHNS, CDR2 SASEGT. The CDR3 is made up of 13 amino acids. The germline V and J ends were trimmed by 4 bases and 0 bases, with 6 bases remaining between them. DNA for the CDR3: TGTGCCAGCAGTGCGGGGGCTAACTATGGCTACACCTTC. Translation: CASSAGANYGYTF.

The V gene is TRBV6-6, the J gene TRBJ1-3; weak D call: TRBD1 (5 bases). Germline CDR1 is MNHNY and CDR2 is SVGAGI (reference sequence). The CDR3 has 14 amino acids. Trimming stripped 2 bases from V and 2 bases from J, with 7 bases between. CDR3 nucleotides: TGTGCCAGCAGTTACGGGGGGGCTGGAAACACCATATATTTT. Its translation: CASSYGGAGNTIYF.

This clone was counted a single time. This sequence joins TRBV2 and TRBJ2-7; D might be TRBD1 (6 bases). V lost 4 bases, J lost 2 bases, and 9 bases lay in between. CDR1 and CDR2 from the germline V gene are SNHLY and FYNNEI. The CDR3 extends over 13 amino acids. CDR3: CASSGDTPYEQYF. The CDR3 bases are TGTGCCAGCAGTGGGGACACCCCCTACGAGCAGTACTTC. Full variable domain (rest looked up from reference TRBV2 and TRBJ2-7): EPEVTQTPSHQVTQMGQEVILRCVPISNHLYFYWYRQILGQKVEFLVSFYNNEISEKSEIFDDQFSVERPDGSNFTLKIRSTKLEDSAMYFCASSGDTPYEQYFGPGTRLTVT.